The 9 T cell receptor beta chains below were found in one sample sequenced in a study of cytomegalovirus exposure and HLA in healthy donors. PCR involved 60 Vbeta and 13 Jbeta primers. Repertoires were generated with immunoSEQ multiplex PCR, while TCRdb's copy carries only in-frame clones and drops some. This sample has some 150,000 clones, with 80% found just once. The material sequenced was PBMCs. These receptor sequences come from a male donor in good health and CMV-seronegative.

The chain employs TRBV6-5 and TRBJ1-3; TRBD1 is a possible D gene (5 bases). CDR3 length: 14 amino acids. Germline-derived CDR1 and CDR2 are MNHEY and SVGAGI. Trimming pared 3 bases from V and 0 bases from J, leaving 6 bases between. The CDR3 nucleotides are TGTGCCAGCAGTTATCAGGGCTCTGGAAACACCATATATTTT. This translates into CASSYQGSGNTIYF.

The V and J genes are TRBV5-1 and TRBJ1-2, with 8 nucleotides matching TRBD1. The CDR3 covers 16 residues. The germline V gene has CDR1 SGHRS and CDR2 YFSETQ. V shed 5 bases, J shed 4 bases, and the junction held 13 bases outside the gene matches. CDR3 sequence (DNA): TGCGCCAGCAGGCAGACAGGGACAGGCCAAAGCTATGGCTACACCTTC. Translating it yields CASRQTGTGQSYGYTF.

The chain combines TRBV6-5 with TRBJ1-1; 9 positions match TRBD1. V trimming: 4 bases; J trimming: 6 bases; junction bases outside the gene matches: 9. Germline loops: CDR1 MNHEY, CDR2 SVGAGI. This CDR3 region has 15 residues. CDR3: CASSFLRDRVAEAFF. CDR3 in DNA: TGTGCCAGCAGTTTCCTCCGGGACAGGGTAGCTGAAGCTTTCTTT.

The V and J genes are TRBV7-3 and TRBJ1-1; D is ambiguous. This CDR3 has 13 residues. V gave up 5 bases and J gave up 3 bases, with 10 bases separating them. In germline, CDR1 is SGHTA, CDR2 FQGTGA. CDR3 sequence: CASSPGRDTEAFF. In nucleotides, the CDR3 is TGTGCCAGCAGCCCCGGCCGGGACACTGAAGCTTTCTTT.

The chain carries TRBV4-1 and TRBJ2-3; 9 nucleotides align to TRBD1. Germline V lookup: CDR1 MGHRA, CDR2 YSYEKL. The CDR3 contains 15 residues. Germline trimming cut 4 bases from V and 3 bases from J; bases unmatched to any gene: 5. CDR3 loop: CASSLKGQGTDTQYF. In DNA form, the CDR3 reads TGCGCCAGCAGCCTAAAAGGACAGGGGACAGATACGCAGTATTTT.

The J gene is TRBJ1-1, the V gene TRBV5-4; D ambiguous. The CDR3 is made up of 13 amino acids. The ends were cut back, 1 base at V and 1 base at J, with 5 bases in the middle. Germline V gene lookup returns CDR1 SGHNT and CDR2 YYREEE (reference sequence). The chain's CDR3 is CASSLLENTEAFF. The CDR3 region has the DNA TGTGCCAGCAGCTTGCTAGAGAACACTGAAGCTTTCTTT.

The V and J genes are TRBV7-2 and TRBJ2-1; 7 bases align to TRBD2. CDR3 size: 14 residues. V lost 5 bases and J lost 7; bases outside the gene matches: 8. Germline-derived CDR1 and CDR2 are SGHTA and FQGNSA. CDR3 DNA sequence: TGTGCCAGCAGCCCCGGCGGGGGTTGGAATGAGCAGTTCTTC. Amino acids: CASSPGGGWNEQFF.

The rearrangement links TRBV5-1 to TRBJ2-3; TRBD1 matches 9 bases. The ends lost 4 bases at V and 2 bases at J; junction bases unmatched: 5. Germline V gene data show CDR1 as SGHRS and CDR2 as YFSETQ. This CDR3 has 15 amino acids. Here the CDR3 reads CASSHGQGPTDTQYF. As DNA, the CDR3 is TGCGCCAGCAGCCATGGACAGGGGCCCACAGATACGCAGTATTTT.

This chain uses TRBV6-5 with TRBJ1-1; tentative D call: TRBD1 (5 bases). V lost 2 bases to trimming and J lost 6 bases, with 16 bases between them. The CDR3 is 15 amino acids. Germline V gene lookup returns CDR1 MNHEY and CDR2 SVGAGI. The CDR3 loop reads CASSYRTRRGAEAFF. The CDR3 DNA is TGTGCCAGCAGTTACCGTACGAGGCGGGGCGCTGAAGCTTTCTTT.